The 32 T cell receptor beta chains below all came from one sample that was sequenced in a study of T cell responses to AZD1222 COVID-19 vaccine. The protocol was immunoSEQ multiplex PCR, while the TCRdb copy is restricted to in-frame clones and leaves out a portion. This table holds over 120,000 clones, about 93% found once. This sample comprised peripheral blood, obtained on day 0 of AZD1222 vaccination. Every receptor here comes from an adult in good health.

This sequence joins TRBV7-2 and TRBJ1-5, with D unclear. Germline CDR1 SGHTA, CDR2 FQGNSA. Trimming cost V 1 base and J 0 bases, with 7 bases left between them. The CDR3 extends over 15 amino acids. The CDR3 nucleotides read TGTGCCAGCAGCTTAGTGGGAGATAGCAATCAGCCCCAGCATTTT. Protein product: CASSLVGDSNQPQHF. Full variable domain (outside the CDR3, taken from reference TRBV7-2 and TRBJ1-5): GAGVSQSPSNKVTEKGKDVELRCDPISGHTALYWYRQSLGQGLEFLIYFQGNSAPDKSGLPSDRFSAERTGGSVSTLTIQRTQQEDSAVYLCASSLVGDSNQPQHFGDGTRLSIL.

The CDR3 loop reads CASSLGGGGGSTPLHF. The CDR3, as DNA: TGTGCCAGCAGCTTAGGAGGGGGCGGCGGTAGTACACCCCTCCACTTT. The J gene is TRBJ1-6, the V gene TRBV7-9, with TRBD1 matching over 7 bases. J was trimmed by 11 bases and V by 1 base; bases with no gene match: 11. This CDR3 contains 16 residues. The V gene's germline CDR1 is SEHNR and CDR2 FQNEAQ (reference sequence).

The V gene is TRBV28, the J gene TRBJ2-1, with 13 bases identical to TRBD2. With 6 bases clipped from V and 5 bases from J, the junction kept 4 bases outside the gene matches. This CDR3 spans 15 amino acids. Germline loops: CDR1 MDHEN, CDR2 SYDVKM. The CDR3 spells CASRLAGGPDNEQFF. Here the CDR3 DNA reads TGTGCCAGCAGACTAGCGGGAGGGCCCGACAATGAGCAGTTCTTC.

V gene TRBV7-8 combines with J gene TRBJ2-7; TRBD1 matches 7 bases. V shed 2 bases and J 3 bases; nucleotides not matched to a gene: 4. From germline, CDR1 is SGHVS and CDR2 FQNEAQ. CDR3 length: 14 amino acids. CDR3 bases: TGTGCCAGCAGCTTACGGGACAGTATCTACGAGCAGTACTTC. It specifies CASSLRDSIYEQYF.

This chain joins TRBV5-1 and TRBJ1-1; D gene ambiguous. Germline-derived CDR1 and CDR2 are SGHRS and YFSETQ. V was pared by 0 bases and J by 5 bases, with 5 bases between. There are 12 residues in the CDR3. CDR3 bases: TGCGCCAGCAGCTTGGAGGAGACTGAAGCTTTCTTT. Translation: CASSLEETEAFF.

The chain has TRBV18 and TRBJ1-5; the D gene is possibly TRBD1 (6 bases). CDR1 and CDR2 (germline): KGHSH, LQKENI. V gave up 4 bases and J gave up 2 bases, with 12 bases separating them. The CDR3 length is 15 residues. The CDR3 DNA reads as TGTGCCAGCTCACTATCAGGGGTCGGCAATCAGCCCCAGCATTTT. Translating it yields CASSLSGVGNQPQHF.

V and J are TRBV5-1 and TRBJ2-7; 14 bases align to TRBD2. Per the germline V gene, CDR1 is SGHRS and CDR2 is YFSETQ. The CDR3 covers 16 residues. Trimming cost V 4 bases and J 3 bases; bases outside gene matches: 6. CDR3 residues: CASSQEGTSGSYEQYF. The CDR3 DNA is TGCGCCAGCAGCCAGGAAGGGACTAGCGGGAGCTACGAGCAGTACTTC.

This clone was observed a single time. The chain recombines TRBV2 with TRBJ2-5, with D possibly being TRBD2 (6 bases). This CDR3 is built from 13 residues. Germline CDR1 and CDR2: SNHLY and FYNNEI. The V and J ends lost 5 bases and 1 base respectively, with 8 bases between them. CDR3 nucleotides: TGTGCCAGCAGTACAGCGGGCCAAGAGACCCAGTACTTC. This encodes CASSTAGQETQYF.

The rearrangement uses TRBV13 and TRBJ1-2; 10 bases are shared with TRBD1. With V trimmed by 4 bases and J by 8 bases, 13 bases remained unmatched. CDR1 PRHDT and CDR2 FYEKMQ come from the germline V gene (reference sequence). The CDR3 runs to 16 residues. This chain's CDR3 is CASSSRYRDRGRGYTF. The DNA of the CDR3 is TGTGCCAGCAGCTCTAGATACCGGGACAGGGGTCGCGGCTACACCTTC.

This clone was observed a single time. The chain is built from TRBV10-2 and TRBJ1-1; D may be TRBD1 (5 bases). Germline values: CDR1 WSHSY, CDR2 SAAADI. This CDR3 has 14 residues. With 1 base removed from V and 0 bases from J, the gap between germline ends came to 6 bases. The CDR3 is CASSEWGVNTEAFF. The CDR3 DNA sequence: TGCGCCAGCAGTGAGTGGGGGGTGAACACTGAAGCTTTCTTT.

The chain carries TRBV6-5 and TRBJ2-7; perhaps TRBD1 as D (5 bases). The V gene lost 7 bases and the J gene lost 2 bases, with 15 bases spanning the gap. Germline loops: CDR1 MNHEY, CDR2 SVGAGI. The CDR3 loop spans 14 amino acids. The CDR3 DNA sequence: TGTGCCAGCAACGCCCAGGGTACCGCCTACGAGCAGTACTTC. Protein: CASNAQGTAYEQYF.

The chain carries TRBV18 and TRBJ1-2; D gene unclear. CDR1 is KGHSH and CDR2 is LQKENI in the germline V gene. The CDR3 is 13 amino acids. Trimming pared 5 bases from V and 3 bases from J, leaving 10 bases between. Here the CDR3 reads CASSWQSHYGYTF. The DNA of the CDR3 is TGTGCCAGCTCATGGCAGAGCCACTATGGCTACACCTTC.

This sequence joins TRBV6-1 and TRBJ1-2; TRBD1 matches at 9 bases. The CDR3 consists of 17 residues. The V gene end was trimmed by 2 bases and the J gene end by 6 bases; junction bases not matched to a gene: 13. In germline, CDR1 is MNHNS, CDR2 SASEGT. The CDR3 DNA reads TGTGCCAGCAGTGAAATCCGGAGACAGGGGGAACGAGATGGCTACACCTTC. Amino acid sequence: CASSEIRRQGERDGYTF.

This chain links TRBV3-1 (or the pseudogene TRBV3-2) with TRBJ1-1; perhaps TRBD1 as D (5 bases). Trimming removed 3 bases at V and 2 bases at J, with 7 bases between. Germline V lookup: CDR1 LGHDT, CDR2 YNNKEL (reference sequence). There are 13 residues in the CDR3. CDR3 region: CASSHRENTEAFF. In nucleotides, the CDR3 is TGTGCCAGCAGCCACAGGGAAAACACTGAAGCTTTCTTT.

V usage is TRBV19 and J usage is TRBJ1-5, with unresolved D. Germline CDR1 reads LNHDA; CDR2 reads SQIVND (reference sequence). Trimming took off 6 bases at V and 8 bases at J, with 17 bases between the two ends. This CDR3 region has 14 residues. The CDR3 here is CASRPRSYDEPQHF. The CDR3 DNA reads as TGTGCCAGTAGACCCAGGTCCTATGACGAGCCCCAGCATTTT.

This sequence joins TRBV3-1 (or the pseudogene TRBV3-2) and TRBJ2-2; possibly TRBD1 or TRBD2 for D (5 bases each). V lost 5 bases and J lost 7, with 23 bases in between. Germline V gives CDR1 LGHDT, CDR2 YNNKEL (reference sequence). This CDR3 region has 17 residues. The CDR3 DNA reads TGTGCCAGCAGCGGGGACCTCGACATAAGGTACCTCGGGGAGCTGTTTTTT. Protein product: CASSGDLDIRYLGELFF.

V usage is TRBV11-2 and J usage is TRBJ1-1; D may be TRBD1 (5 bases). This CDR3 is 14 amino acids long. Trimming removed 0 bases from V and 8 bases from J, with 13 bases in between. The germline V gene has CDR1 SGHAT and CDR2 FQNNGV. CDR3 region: CASSLDQRDGEAFF. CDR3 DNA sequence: TGTGCCAGCAGCTTAGATCAGCGGGACGGCGAAGCTTTCTTT.

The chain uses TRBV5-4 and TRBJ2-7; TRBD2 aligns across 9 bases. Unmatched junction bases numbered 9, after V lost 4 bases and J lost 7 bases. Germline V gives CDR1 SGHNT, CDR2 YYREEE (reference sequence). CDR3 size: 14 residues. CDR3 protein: CASSGNSGSGEQYF. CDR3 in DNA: TGTGCCAGCAGCGGGAATAGCGGGAGTGGGGAGCAGTACTTC.

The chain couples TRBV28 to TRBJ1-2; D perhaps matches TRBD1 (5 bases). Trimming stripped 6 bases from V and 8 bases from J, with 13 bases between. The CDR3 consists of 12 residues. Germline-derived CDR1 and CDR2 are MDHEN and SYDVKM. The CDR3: CASSGDLDGYTF. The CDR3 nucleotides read TGTGCCAGCAGCGGGGACTTAGACGGCTACACCTTC.

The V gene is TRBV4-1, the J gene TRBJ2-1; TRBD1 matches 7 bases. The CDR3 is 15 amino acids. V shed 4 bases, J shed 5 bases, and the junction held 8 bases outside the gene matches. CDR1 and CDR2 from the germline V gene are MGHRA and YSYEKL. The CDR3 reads CASSRAGTVNNEQFF. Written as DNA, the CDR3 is TGCGCCAGCAGCCGGGCCGGGACAGTCAACAATGAGCAGTTCTTC.

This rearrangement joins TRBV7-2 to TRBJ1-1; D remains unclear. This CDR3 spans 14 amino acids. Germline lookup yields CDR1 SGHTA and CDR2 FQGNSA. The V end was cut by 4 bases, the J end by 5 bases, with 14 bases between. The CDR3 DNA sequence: TGTGCCAGCAGCTCAATTGCCCCACTGACTGAAGCTTTCTTT. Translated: CASSSIAPLTEAFF.

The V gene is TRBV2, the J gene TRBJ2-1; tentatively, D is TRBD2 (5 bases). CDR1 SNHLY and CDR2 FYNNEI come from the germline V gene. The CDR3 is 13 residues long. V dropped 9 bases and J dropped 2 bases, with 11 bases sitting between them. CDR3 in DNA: TGTGCCAGTAAACCCGGGACCTACAATGAGCAGTTCTTC. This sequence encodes CASKPGTYNEQFF.

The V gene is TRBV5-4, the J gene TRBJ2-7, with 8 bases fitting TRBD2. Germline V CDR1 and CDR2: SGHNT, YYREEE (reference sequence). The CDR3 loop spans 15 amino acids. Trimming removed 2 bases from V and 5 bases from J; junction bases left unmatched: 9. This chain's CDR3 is CASSFQQREFDEQYF. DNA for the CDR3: TGTGCCAGCAGCTTTCAGCAGCGGGAGTTCGACGAGCAGTACTTC.

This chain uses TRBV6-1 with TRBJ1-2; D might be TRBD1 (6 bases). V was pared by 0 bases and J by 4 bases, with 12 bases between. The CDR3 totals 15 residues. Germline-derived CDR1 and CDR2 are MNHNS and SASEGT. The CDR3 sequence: CASSEALRGPYGYTF. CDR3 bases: TGTGCCAGCAGTGAAGCGCTTCGGGGGCCCTATGGCTACACCTTC.

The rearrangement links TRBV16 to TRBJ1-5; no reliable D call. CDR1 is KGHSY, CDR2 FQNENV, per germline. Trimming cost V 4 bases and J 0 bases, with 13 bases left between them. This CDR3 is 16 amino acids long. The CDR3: CASSPFGPDSNQPQHF. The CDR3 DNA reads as TGTGCCAGCAGCCCCTTTGGGCCTGATAGCAATCAGCCCCAGCATTTT.

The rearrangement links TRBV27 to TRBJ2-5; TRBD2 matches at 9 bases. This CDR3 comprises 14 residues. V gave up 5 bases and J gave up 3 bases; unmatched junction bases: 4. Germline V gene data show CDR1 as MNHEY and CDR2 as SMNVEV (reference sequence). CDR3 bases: TGTGCCAGCAGTCGGGCGGGAGGGAAAGAGACCCAGTACTTC. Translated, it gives CASSRAGGKETQYF.

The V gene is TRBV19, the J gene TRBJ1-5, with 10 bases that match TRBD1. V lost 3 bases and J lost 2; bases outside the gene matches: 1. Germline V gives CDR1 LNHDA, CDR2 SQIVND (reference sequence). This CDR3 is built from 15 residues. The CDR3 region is CASSIGTGGNQPQHF. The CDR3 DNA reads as TGTGCCAGTAGTATCGGGACAGGGGGCAATCAGCCCCAGCATTTT. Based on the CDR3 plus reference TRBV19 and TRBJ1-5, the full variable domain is DGGITQSPKYLFRKEGQNVTLSCEQNLNHDAMYWYRQDPGQGLRLIYYSQIVNDFQKGDIAEGYSVSREKKESFPLTVTSAQKNPTAFYLCASSIGTGGNQPQHFGDGTRLSIL.

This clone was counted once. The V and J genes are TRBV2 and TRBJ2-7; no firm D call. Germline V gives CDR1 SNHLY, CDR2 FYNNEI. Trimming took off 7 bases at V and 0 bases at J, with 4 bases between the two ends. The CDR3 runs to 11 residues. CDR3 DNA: TGTGCCAGCACCCTCTCCTACGAGCAGTACTTC. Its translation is CASTLSYEQYF.

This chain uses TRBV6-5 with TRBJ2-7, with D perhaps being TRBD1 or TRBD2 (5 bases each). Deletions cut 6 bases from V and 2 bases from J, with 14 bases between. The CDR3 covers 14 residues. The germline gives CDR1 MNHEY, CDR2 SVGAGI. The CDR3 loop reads CASSPGTAPYEQYF. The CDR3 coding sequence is TGTGCCAGCAGCCCCGGGACGGCTCCCTACGAGCAGTACTTC.

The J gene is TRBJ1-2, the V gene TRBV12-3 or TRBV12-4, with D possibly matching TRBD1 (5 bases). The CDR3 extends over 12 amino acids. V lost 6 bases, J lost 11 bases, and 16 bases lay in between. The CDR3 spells CASSTGTGRYTF. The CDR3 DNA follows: TGTGCCAGCAGCACCGGGACGGGAAGATACACCTTC.

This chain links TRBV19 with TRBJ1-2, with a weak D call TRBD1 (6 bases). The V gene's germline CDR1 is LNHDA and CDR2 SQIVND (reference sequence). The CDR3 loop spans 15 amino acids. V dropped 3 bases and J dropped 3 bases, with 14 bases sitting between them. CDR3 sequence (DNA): TGTGCCAGTAGTATTAGGCAGGGGTGGGACTATGGCTACACCTTC. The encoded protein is CASSIRQGWDYGYTF.

The CDR3 sequence is CASSPTDSSGELFF. The CDR3 DNA sequence: TGTGCCAGCTCACCTACCGACAGCTCCGGGGAGCTGTTTTTT. V gene TRBV18 combines with J gene TRBJ2-2; D is perhaps TRBD1 (5 bases). The CDR3 contains 14 residues. V was trimmed by 3 bases and J by 6 bases, leaving 11 bases between them. Per germline, CDR1 KGHSH and CDR2 LQKENI.